This TCR beta chain was captured by sequencing in a study of response to subunit inactivated influenza vaccine (dated by TCRdb to 2016 to 2019). About the full investigation: Deep quantitative profiling of the T cell receptor repertoire was used in the study to follow responses to a trivalent subunit inactivated influenza vaccine.

The library was made by RT-PCR. This sample was sequenced with an Illumina HiSeq 2500. TCRdb trimmed public reads at Q25 via fastp, called clones via MiXCR and kept in-frame beta chains. Every distinct CDR3 protein forms one entry, paired with its most common genes and DNA. Present in this sample are around 490,000 distinct CDR3 sequences, approximately 7.7% of which were seen just once. The ten largest clones capture about an eighth of the sample. Points the paper makes about the study in general: The authors proposed that each seasonal influenza vaccination may bring in only a limited number of new T cells.

This clonotype was recorded a few times. The target of this receptor is not known. Base qualities were left out, and no much larger clone turns up one base away. The CDR3 goes from the cysteine to the phenylalanine over 15 residues. Here the CDR3 DNA is all that survives: 45 bases in frame from base 1. In the germline V gene, CDR1 corresponds to LGHNA and CDR2 to YNFKEQ. Trimming at the junction amounts to 3 bases on V and 0 bases on J, and the germline ends lie 10 bases apart. Recombination linked TRBV4-2 to TRBJ2-3; a tentative D match to TRBD2 spans 6 bases. This clonotype was obtained from a man between 50 and 69 years old who received an inactivated influenza vaccine. Donor details come from another sample of the same person, matched by shared clones. Material: PBMCs from blood, obtained less than 30 months after vaccination. The DNA sequence reads TGTGCCAGCAGCCATGAGCGGGTTAGCACAGATACGCAGTATTTT. Translation gives CASSHERVSTDTQYF.